The 5 T cell receptor beta chains presented below share a single source sample, sequenced in a study of shared clonotypes between healthy human individuals. Clones were read by immunoSEQ multiplex PCR, and TCRdb kept only the in-frame ones, dropping some. This sample yields around 370,000 clones, of which roughly 96% are seen a single time; around 0.29% belongs to the top ten. The material sequenced was memory CD8+ T cells sorted from blood. The subset was: CD45RO+ cells pooled with CCR7-negative TemRA cells. These receptors were obtained from a man aged 25-45 years in good health.

The chain links TRBV2 to TRBJ1-6, with TRBD1 matching 7 bases. Germline assignment: CDR1 SNHLY and CDR2 FYNNEI. This CDR3 is 15 amino acids long. With 8 bases clipped from V and 6 bases from J, the junction kept 10 bases outside the gene matches. CDR3 sequence: CASRMEGAINSPLHF. CDR3 bases: TGTGCCAGCCGCATGGAGGGGGCGATTAATTCACCCCTCCACTTT. Filled out from reference TRBV2 and TRBJ1-6, the complete variable domain reads EPEVTQTPSHQVTQMGQEVILRCVPISNHLYFYWYRQILGQKVEFLVSFYNNEISEKSEIFDDQFSVERPDGSNFTLKIRSTKLEDSAMYFCASRMEGAINSPLHFGNGTRLTVT.

The chain recombines TRBV28 with TRBJ2-1, with no clear D. V gave up 4 bases and J gave up 9 bases, with 10 bases separating them. This CDR3 is 12 amino acids long. Per the germline V gene, CDR1 is MDHEN and CDR2 is SYDVKM. The CDR3 nucleotides read TGTGCCAGCAGTTCCGAGAGTTTTGAGCAGTTCTTC. Its protein product is CASSSESFEQFF.

V is TRBV5-1 and J is TRBJ2-7; 7 nucleotides line up with TRBD1. V lost 0 bases, J lost 2 bases, and 5 bases stayed unmatched. The CDR3 sequence is 15 residues long. CDR1 and CDR2 from the germline V gene are SGHRS and YFSETQ. CDR3: CASSLERDRTYEQYF. The CDR3 nucleotides are TGCGCCAGCAGCTTGGAACGGGACAGAACCTACGAGCAGTACTTC.

V is TRBV27 and J is TRBJ2-7, with 8 bases fitting TRBD2. Germline values: CDR1 MNHEY, CDR2 SMNVEV (reference sequence). This CDR3 is built from 14 residues. The junction had 3 bases not matched to a gene; V was cut back by 2 bases and J by 3 bases. The DNA of the CDR3 is TGTGCCAGCAGTTTACTCGGGAGGGTCTACGAGCAGTACTTC. It yields the protein CASSLLGRVYEQYF.

The rearrangement links TRBV4-2 to TRBJ2-5, with 8 bases aligning to TRBD2. V was clipped by 2 bases and J by 5 bases; unmatched bases: 10. Germline-derived CDR1 and CDR2 are LGHNA and YNFKEQ. CDR3 length equals 16 residues. The CDR3 DNA reads as TGTGCCAGCAGCCAACGTCGCAGCGGGAGATCCGAGACCCAGTACTTC. Encoded protein: CASSQRRSGRSETQYF.